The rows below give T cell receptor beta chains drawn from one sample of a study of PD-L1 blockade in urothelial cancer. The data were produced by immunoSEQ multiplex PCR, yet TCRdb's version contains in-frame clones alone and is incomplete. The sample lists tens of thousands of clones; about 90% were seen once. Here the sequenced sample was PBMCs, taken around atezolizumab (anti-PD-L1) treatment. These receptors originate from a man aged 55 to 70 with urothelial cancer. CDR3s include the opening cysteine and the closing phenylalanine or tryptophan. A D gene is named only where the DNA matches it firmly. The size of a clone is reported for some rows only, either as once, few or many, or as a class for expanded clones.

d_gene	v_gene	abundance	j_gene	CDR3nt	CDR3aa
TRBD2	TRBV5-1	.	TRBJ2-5	TGCGCCAGCAGCTTGGTACGACTAGCGGTTAAAGAGACCCAGTACTTC	CASSLVRLAVKETQYF
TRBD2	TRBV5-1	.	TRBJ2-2	TGCGCCAGCAGCCTAGGACTAGCCGGGGAGCTGTTTTTT	CASSLGLAGELFF
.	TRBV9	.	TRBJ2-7	TGTGCCAGCAGCGTAGGGGGGGTCCACGAGCAGTACTTC	CASSVGGVHEQYF
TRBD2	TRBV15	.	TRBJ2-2	TGTGCCACCCGTTCCCCGACTAGCGGGAGTCGCGGGGAGCTGTTTTTT	CATRSPTSGSRGELFF
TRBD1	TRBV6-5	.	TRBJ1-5	TGTGCCAGCAGTTACTTGACAGGGGATCAGCCCCAGCATTTT	CASSYLTGDQPQHF
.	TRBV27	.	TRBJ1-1	TGTGCCAGCCGGTCTGGGAGGGGGAGGTTCACTGAAGCTTTCTTT	CASRSGRGRFTEAFF
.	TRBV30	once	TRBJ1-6	TGTGCCTGGAGTGTACGAGAAGATTCACCCCTCCACTTT	CAWSVREDSPLHF
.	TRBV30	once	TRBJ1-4	TGTGCCTGGAGTGTTTTTATAGGACAGACTAATGAAAAACTGTTTTTT	CAWSVFIGQTNEKLFF
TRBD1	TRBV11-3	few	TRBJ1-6	TGTGCCAGCAGCTCCACAGGGGGAAATTCACCCCTCCACTTT	CASSSTGGNSPLHF
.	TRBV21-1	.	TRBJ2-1	TGTGCCAGCAGCGTCGTTGGGGGGTCCCCCTACAATGAGCAGTTCTTC	CASSVVGGSPYNEQFF
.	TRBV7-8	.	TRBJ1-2	TGTGCCAGCAGCTCACGACTCTCAGGGGCGGATGGCTACACCTTC	CASSSRLSGADGYTF
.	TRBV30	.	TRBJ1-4	TGTGCCTGGAGTGTAGAATCTCAGGGAGAAAAACTGTTTTTT	CAWSVESQGEKLFF
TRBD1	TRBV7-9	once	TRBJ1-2	TGTGCCAGCAGCTTGGGGGGACAGGGGGTCTTGGGCTACACCTTC	CASSLGGQGVLGYTF
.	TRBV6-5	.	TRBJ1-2	TGTGCCAGCAGTAAGGACAGTAATGGCTACACCTTC	CASSKDSNGYTF
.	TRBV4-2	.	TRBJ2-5	TGTGCCAGCAGCCAAGGACACGCCCCAGAGACCCAGTACTTC	CASSQGHAPETQYF
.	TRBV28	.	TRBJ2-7	TGTGCCAGCAGCCACGTAGGGGGGGGGAGGGTCGAGCAGTACTTC	CASSHVGGGRVEQYF
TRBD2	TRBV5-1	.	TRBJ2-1	TGCGCCAGCAGCTTGACCGAGGGACTAGCGGGGGAGTATGAGCAGTTCTTC	CASSLTEGLAGEYEQFF
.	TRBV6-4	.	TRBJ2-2	TGTGCCAGCAGAAAACAGACCAACACCGGGGAGCTGTTTTTT	CASRKQTNTGELFF
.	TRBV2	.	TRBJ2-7	TGTGCCACCACACTCCGGGACACAGTTTCCTACGAGCAGTACTTC	CATTLRDTVSYEQYF
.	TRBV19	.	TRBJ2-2	TGTGCCAGTAGTTCGCGTTCGGAGCTGTTTTTT	CASSSRSELFF
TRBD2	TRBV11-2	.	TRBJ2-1	TGTGCCAGCAGCTTAGAAGGTCGCCGGGAGGCCGTGGATGAGCAGTTCTTC	CASSLEGRREAVDEQFF
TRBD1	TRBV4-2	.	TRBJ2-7	TGTGCCAGCAGCCAAGGGAGTGGGACAGGGGTCTACGAGCAGTACTTC	CASSQGSGTGVYEQYF
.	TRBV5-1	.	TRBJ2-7	TGCGCCAGCAGCACGACATACTCCTACGAGCAGTACTTC	CASSTTYSYEQYF
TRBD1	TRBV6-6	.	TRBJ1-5	TGTGCCAGCAGTTACGAGGACAGGGGAAATCAGCCCCAGCATTTT	CASSYEDRGNQPQHF
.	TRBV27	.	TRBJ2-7	TGTGCCAGCAGTTTATCTCGGTCCTACGAGCAGTACTTC	CASSLSRSYEQYF
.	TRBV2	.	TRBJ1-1	TGTGCCAGCAGGAGCGACAGAACTACGGAAGCTTTCTTT	CASRSDRTTEAFF
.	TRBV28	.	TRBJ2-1	TGTGCCAGCAGTTCCATTCAGATGCCCTCCAGATACAATGAGCAGTTCTTC	CASSSIQMPSRYNEQFF
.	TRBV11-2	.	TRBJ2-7	TGTGCCAGCAGCTTATTAGAGGGAATCTACGAGCAGTACTTC	CASSLLEGIYEQYF
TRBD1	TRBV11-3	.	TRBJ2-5	TGTGCCAGCAGCTCATGGGACAGGGAAGAGACCCAGTACTTC	CASSSWDREETQYF
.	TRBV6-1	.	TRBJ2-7	TGTGCCAGCAGTGGTGTCGCGGTTCACGAGCAGTACTTC	CASSGVAVHEQYF
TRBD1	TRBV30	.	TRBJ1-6	TGTGCCTGTTTACCAAGGACAGGGCTTGGGTCACCCCTCCACTTT	CACLPRTGLGSPLHF
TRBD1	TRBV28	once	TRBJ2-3	TGTGCCAGCAGTGGCCGGGACAGGGTTAGAGATACGCAGTATTTT	CASSGRDRVRDTQYF
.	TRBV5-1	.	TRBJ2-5	TGCGCCAGCCGTATAAATCAGGGAAGGAAGGAGACCCAGTACTTC	CASRINQGRKETQYF
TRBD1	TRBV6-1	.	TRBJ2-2	TGTGCCAGCAGGAGGACAGGGGTGGACACCGGGGAGCTGTTTTTT	CASRRTGVDTGELFF
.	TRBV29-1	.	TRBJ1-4	TGCAGCGTTGCACAAGCGATGGGGGGTGAAAAACTGTTTTTT	CSVAQAMGGEKLFF
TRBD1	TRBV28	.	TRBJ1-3	TGTGCCAGCAGTTTATTTGGACAGGGGAACCTACGGACCATATATTTT	CASSLFGQGNLRTIYF
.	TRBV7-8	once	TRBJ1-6	TGTGCCAGCAGCCCGACTCCGGCGGGGAGGTCCTATAATTCACCCCTCCACTTT	CASSPTPAGRSYNSPLHF
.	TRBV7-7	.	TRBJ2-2	TGTGCTAGCAGCTTAGAGCCCAGGTCGAACACCGGGGAGCTGTTTTTT	CASSLEPRSNTGELFF
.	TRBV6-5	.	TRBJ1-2	TGTGCCAGCAGTGTCTCTAATGGAGCTAACTATGGCTACACCTTC	CASSVSNGANYGYTF
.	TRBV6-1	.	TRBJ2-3	TGTGCCAGCATTAGGTACCAGGACACAGATACGCAGTATTTT	CASIRYQDTDTQYF
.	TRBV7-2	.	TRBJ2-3	TGTGCCAGCAGCGCCCCGGTGGGGGCTGGCACAGATACGCAGTATTTT	CASSAPVGAGTDTQYF
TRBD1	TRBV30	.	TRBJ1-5	TGTGCCTGGAGTGGACAGGGGAATCAGCCCCAGCATTTT	CAWSGQGNQPQHF
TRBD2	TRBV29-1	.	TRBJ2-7	TGCAGCGTCCCGGGGACTAGCAGAGTACAGGGGCAGTACTTC	CSVPGTSRVQGQYF
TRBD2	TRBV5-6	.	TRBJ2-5	TGTGCCAGCAGCTGGGGACTAGCGGGAGGGGAGACCCAGTACTTC	CASSWGLAGGETQYF
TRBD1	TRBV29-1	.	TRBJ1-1	TGCAGCGCACATGGGACAGGGCGAGAAGCTTTCTTT	CSAHGTGREAFF
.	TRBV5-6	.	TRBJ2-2	TGTGCCAGCACCCTCAGGGACACCGGGGAGCTGTTTTTT	CASTLRDTGELFF
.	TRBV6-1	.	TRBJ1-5	TGTGCCAGCAGTGCTGGGGCCCTGGAGACATCTCAGCCCCAGCATTTT	CASSAGALETSQPQHF
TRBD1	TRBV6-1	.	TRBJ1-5	TGTGCCAGCATTGAGGGACAGGGGTTGTCTCAGCCCCAGCATTTT	CASIEGQGLSQPQHF
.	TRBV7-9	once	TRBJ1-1	TGTGCCAGCAGCTCAGGTGGGGGGGGGTCAGCTTTCTTT	CASSSGGGGSAFF
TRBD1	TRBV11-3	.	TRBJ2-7	TGTGCCAGCAGCTTCGCGACAGGGGGAACGGGCTACGAGCAGTACTTC	CASSFATGGTGYEQYF
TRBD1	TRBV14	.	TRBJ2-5	TGTGCCAGCAGCCTCCGGGGTGCGACAGGGTTGGTGGAGACCCAGTACTTC	CASSLRGATGLVETQYF
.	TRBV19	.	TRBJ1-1	TGTGCCAGTATTTACGGTGGACAGAACACTGAAGCTTTCTTT	CASIYGGQNTEAFF
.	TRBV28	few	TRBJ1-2	TGTGCCAGCAGTTTGCTGCCCAGGGGCTACACCTTC	CASSLLPRGYTF